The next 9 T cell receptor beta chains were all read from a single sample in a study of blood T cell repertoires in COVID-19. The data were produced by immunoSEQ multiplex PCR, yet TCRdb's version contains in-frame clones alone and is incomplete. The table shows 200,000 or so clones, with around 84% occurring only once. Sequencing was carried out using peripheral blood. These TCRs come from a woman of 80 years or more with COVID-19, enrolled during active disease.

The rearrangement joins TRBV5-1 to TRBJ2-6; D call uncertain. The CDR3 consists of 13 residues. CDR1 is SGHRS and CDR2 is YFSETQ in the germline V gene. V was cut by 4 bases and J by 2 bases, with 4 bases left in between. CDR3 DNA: TGCGCCAGCAGCCCTGCTGGGGCCAACGTCCTGACTTTC. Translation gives CASSPAGANVLTF.

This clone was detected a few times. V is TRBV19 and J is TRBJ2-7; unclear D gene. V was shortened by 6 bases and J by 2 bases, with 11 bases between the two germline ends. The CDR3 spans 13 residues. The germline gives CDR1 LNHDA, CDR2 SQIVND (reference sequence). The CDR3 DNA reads TGTGCCAGTAGCTCGACTGGTACCTACGAGCAGTACTTC. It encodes CASSSTGTYEQYF.

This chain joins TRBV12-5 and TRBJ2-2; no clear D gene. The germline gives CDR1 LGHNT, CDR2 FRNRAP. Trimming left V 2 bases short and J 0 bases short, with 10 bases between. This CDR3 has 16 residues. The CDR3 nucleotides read TGTGCTAGTGGTTTGTTTACTCCTCCGAACACCGGGGAGCTGTTTTTT. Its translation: CASGLFTPPNTGELFF.

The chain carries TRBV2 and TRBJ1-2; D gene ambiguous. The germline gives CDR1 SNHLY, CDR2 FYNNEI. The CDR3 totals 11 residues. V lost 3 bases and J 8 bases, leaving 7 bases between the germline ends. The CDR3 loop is CASSDREGYTF. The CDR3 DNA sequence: TGTGCCAGCAGTGATAGGGAGGGCTACACCTTC.

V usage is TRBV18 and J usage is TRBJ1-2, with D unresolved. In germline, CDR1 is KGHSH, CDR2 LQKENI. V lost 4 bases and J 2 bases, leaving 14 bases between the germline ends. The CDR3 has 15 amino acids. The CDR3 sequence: CASSLSGIFNYGYTF. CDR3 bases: TGTGCCAGCTCACTTTCCGGGATATTCAACTATGGCTACACCTTC. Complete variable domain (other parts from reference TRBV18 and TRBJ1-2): NAGVMQNPRHLVRRRGQEARLRCSPMKGHSHVYWYRQLPEEGLKFMVYLQKENIIDESGMPKERFSAEFPKEGPSILRIQQVVRGDSAAYFCASSLSGIFNYGYTFGSGTRLTVV.

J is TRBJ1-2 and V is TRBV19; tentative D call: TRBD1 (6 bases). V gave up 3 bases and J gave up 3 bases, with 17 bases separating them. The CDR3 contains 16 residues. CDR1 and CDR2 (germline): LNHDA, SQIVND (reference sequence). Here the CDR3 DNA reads TGTGCCAGTAGTATGTCTGGCGGGGGCTGGCACTATGGCTACACCTTC. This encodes CASSMSGGGWHYGYTF. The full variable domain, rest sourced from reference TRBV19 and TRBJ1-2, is DGGITQSPKYLFRKEGQNVTLSCEQNLNHDAMYWYRQDPGQGLRLIYYSQIVNDFQKGDIAEGYSVSREKKESFPLTVTSAQKNPTAFYLCASSMSGGGWHYGYTFGSGTRLTVV.

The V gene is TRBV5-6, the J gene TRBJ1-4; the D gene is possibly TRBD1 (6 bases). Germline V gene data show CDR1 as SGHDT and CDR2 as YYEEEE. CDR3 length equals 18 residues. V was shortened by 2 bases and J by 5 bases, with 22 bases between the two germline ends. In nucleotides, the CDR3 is TGTGCCAGCAGCTTTAGCCCATTTTACAGGGCCGGAAATGAAAAACTGTTTTTT. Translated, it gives CASSFSPFYRAGNEKLFF. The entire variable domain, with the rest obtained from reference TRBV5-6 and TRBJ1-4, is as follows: DAGVTQSPTHLIKTRGQQVTLRCSPKSGHDTVSWYQQALGQGPQFIFQYYEEEERQRGNFPDRFSGHQFPNYSSELNVNALLLGDSALYLCASSFSPFYRAGNEKLFFGSGTQLSVL.

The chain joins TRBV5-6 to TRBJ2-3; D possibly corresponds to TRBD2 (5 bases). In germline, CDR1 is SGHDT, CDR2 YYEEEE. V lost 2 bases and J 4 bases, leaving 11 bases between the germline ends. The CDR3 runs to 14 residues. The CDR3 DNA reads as TGTGCCAGCAGCTTTACGGGGTCGGCAGATACGCAGTATTTT. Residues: CASSFTGSADTQYF.

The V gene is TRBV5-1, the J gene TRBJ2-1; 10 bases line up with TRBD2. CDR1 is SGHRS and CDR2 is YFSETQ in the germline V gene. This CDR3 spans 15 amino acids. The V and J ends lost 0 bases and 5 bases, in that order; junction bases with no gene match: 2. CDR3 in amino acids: CASSLVAGGHNEQFF. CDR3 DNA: TGCGCCAGCAGCTTGGTAGCGGGGGGCCACAATGAGCAGTTCTTC.